The TCR beta chain described here comes from a study of vaccination effects on CD4 cells after COVID-19. The study's findings and limits: At late timepoints after vaccination, vaccine- and infection-induced clones shrank markedly. After vaccination of healthy people, only 1 of 255 vaccine-induced clones cross-reacted with common cold coronaviruses.

Points on this clone: Its cognate antigen is unknown.

Here immunoSEQ multiplex PCR was the method, and the copy in TCRdb shows in-frame clones only, minus some. Among 20,000 to 25,000 clones listed, approximately 79% were seen once. Trimming removed 3 bases at V and 0 bases at J, with 14 bases between. The CDR3 has 15 residues. Germline loops: CDR1 SQVTM, CDR2 ANQGSEA. Pools of viral peptides were used by the ViraFEST assay to expand antigen-specific CD4+ T cells ahead of sequencing. Having been cultured for around ten days, the cells underwent CD4+ T cell isolation. Among the vaccine recipients, none had a prior SARS-CoV-2 infection, and nucleocapsid antibodies were negative. Some 1.9 million PBMC per well were cultured with 9 to 10 IU/ml IL-2 and about 9.8 ug/ml peptides. Each culture had half its medium swapped for IL-2 medium on days 3 and 7.

The TCR comes from a human donor who received a COVID-19 vaccine. The V gene is TRBV29-1, the J gene TRBJ1-1; D gene ambiguous. Here the sequenced sample was CD4+ T cells from PBMCs cultured with HCoV-NL63 spike peptides, taken before COVID-19 vaccination. Written as DNA, the CDR3 is TGCAGCGTTGATACGCGGTCAGCCATGAACACTGAAGCTTTCTTT. Residues: CSVDTRSAMNTEAFF.